This T cell receptor (beta chain) was observed in a study of blood T cells in healthy people across ages. Germline-derived CDR1 and CDR2 are ENHRY and SYGVKD. V gave up 6 bases and J gave up 1 base; unmatched junction bases: 7. This CDR3 spans 15 amino acids. Through a sample-barcoded 5' primer and a J-beta primer mix, a second PCR was run for about 6 to 12 cycles. TCRdb ran MiXCR on the 5' RACE reads and lists one entry per CDR3 protein. Seen here are about a million distinct CDR3 sequences, just over 50% observed once, and the top ten hold about 20%. This chain links TRBV10-3 with TRBJ2-7; 9 nucleotides agree with TRBD2. Sample: blood. This clonotype originated in a woman aged 55-69 years in good health. The CDR3 DNA is TGTGCCATCAGGGAGCGGGAGGCCCGATCCTACGAGCAGTACTTC. Translated, it gives CAIREREARSYEQYF.